The clone carrying this T cell receptor (beta chain) showed up just a few times. This entry belongs to a study of early T cells in non-severe SARS-CoV-2 infection. CDR1 SGHNT and CDR2 YYREEE come from the germline V gene (reference sequence). There are 15 residues in the CDR3. The J segment lost 4 bases and the V segment lost 4 bases, leaving 7 bases of the junction unmatched. TCRdb ran MiXCR on the 5' RACE reads and lists one entry per CDR3 protein. This table holds under 80,000 distinct CDR3 sequences, roughly 12% found once. The chain joins TRBV5-4 to TRBJ2-5; 10 bases fit TRBD2. Sequenced sample: whole blood. The sequence came from an adult who was a healthcare worker with PCR-confirmed SARS-CoV-2 infection or an uninfected control (not recorded which). The CDR3 sequence: CASSAAGGPLETQYF. Here the CDR3 DNA reads TGTGCCAGCAGCGCAGCGGGAGGGCCTTTAGAGACCCAGTACTTC.